This T cell receptor (beta chain) was recorded in a study of blood T cell repertoires in COVID-19. Using immunoSEQ multiplex PCR, the repertoire was profiled, and TCRdb retains in-frame clones only, with some absent. The data contain about 300,000 clones, approximately 90% of them singletons. Deletions cut 5 bases from V and 8 bases from J, with 15 bases between. The CDR3 is made up of 14 amino acids. The germline V gene encodes CDR1 KGHDR and CDR2 SFDVKD. The sequenced material came from peripheral blood. The chain is built from TRBV24-1 and TRBJ2-1; tentatively, D is TRBD2 (5 bases). The TCR was taken from a woman in her forties or fifties with COVID-19, enrolled during active disease. The CDR3 protein is CATSVGVKRDEQFF. The DNA for the CDR3 is TGTGCCACCAGTGTTGGGGTAAAGAGGGATGAGCAGTTCTTC.